These 30 T cell receptor beta chains share one sample of origin, sequenced in a study of blood T cell repertoires in COVID-19 (dated by TCRdb to about 2020). The library was prepared using the immunoSEQ multiplex PCR assay. TCRdb obtained this table from immuneACCESS and retained in-frame rearrangements with V and J assigned. These tables miss some clones; where compared with another copy, unresolved V genes account for less than half of the shortfall, and the remainder is unexplained. The table for this sample lists approximately 360,000 clones; more than 80% of them were counted only once. Of the sample, 0.95% to 1.5% is held by the ten largest clones. The sample was peripheral blood. These receptors were collected from a man in his forties or fifties with acute or convalescent COVID-19.

V and J are TRBV28 and TRBJ1-4; unclear D gene. CDR3 size: 14 residues. Germline values: CDR1 MDHEN, CDR2 SYDVKM. V lost 6 bases and J lost 8, with 16 bases in between. The CDR3 protein is CASSPTDRREKLFF. CDR3 DNA: TGTGCCAGCAGCCCGACTGATAGGAGGGAAAAACTGTTTTTT.

V usage is TRBV6-2 or TRBV6-3 and J usage is TRBJ2-1, with D maybe TRBD1 (6 bases). V dropped 5 bases and J dropped 3 bases, with 8 bases sitting between them. Germline CDR1 and CDR2: MNHEY and SVGEGT. This CDR3 has 13 residues. CDR3 region: CASSKDSYNEQFF. The CDR3 DNA reads as TGTGCCAGCAGTAAGGACAGCTACAATGAGCAGTTCTTC.

The V and J genes are TRBV19 and TRBJ1-2, with unresolved D. V was cut by 3 bases and J by 2 bases, with 16 bases left in between. The CDR3 contains 16 residues. Per the germline V gene, CDR1 is LNHDA and CDR2 is SQIVND (reference sequence). The CDR3 bases are TGTGCCAGTAGTATCCCCACTGGGCCAACAAACTATGGCTACACCTTC. Translated: CASSIPTGPTNYGYTF.

The chain joins TRBV7-3 to TRBJ2-7; 7 bases line up with TRBD1. CDR1 is SGHTA, CDR2 FQGTGA, per germline. The CDR3 loop spans 14 amino acids. V gave up 4 bases and J gave up 0 bases; unmatched junction bases: 3. The CDR3 nucleotides are TGTGCCAGCAGCTCGACAGGGTCCTCCTACGAGCAGTACTTC. It translates to CASSSTGSSYEQYF.

DNA for the CDR3: TGTGCCAGCAGCTTAGGGACAGGGGGCGCCGGCTATGGCTACACCTTC. It yields the protein CASSLGTGGAGYGYTF. The gene calls are TRBV7-9 and TRBJ1-2; 11 positions match TRBD1. Germline V lookup: CDR1 SEHNR, CDR2 FQNEAQ (reference sequence). Trimming removed 1 base from V and 4 bases from J; junction bases left unmatched: 5. The CDR3 totals 16 residues.

The chain carries TRBV7-9 and TRBJ2-3, with D possibly TRBD2 on 6 matching bases. The CDR3 contains 16 residues. CDR1 is SEHNR and CDR2 is FQNEAQ in the germline V gene (reference sequence). V lost 5 bases and J 0 bases, leaving 15 bases between the germline ends. The CDR3 nucleotides are TGTGCCAGCAGCCTTCCTTTAGCGGAGAGCACAGATACGCAGTATTTT. Residues: CASSLPLAESTDTQYF.

This clone appeared a single time. This chain links TRBV4-1 with TRBJ1-2; maybe TRBD1 (6 bases). V gave up 3 bases and J gave up 0 bases, with 11 bases separating them. This CDR3 spans 15 amino acids. The germline gives CDR1 MGHRA, CDR2 YSYEKL. CDR3: CASSHPGTSNYGYTF. The DNA of the CDR3 is TGCGCCAGCAGCCACCCCGGGACATCTAACTATGGCTACACCTTC.

V usage is TRBV9 and J usage is TRBJ1-5; D gene uncertain. Deletions cut 4 bases from V and 5 bases from J, with 13 bases between. Per germline, CDR1 SGDLS and CDR2 YYNGEE. The CDR3 covers 14 residues. The CDR3, as DNA: TGTGCCAGCAGCCAATGGGCGGGCGATCAGCCCCAGCATTTT. Translated, it gives CASSQWAGDQPQHF.

The J gene is TRBJ1-5, the V gene TRBV28, with a weak D call TRBD1 (5 bases). Germline CDR1 MDHEN, CDR2 SYDVKM. V was trimmed by 7 bases and J by 4 bases, leaving 14 bases between them. The CDR3 is 14 residues long. CDR3 bases: TGTGCCAGCACCCGGGGGGGGTTAAATCAGCCCCAGCATTTT. Residues: CASTRGGLNQPQHF. Variable domain in full (rest from reference TRBV28 and TRBJ1-5): DVKVTQSSRYLVKRTGEKVFLECVQDMDHENMFWYRQDPGLGLRLIYFSYDVKMKEKGDIPEGYSVSREKKERFSLILESASTNQTSMYLCASTRGGLNQPQHFGDGTRLSIL.

V usage is TRBV5-1 and J usage is TRBJ1-2; 7 bases map to TRBD1. This CDR3 spans 14 amino acids. Germline-derived CDR1 and CDR2 are SGHRS and YFSETQ. Losses at the gene ends were 1 base for V and 8 bases for J; bases not matched to a gene: 8. The CDR3 is CASSLSQTGAGYTF. For the CDR3, the DNA is TGCGCCAGCAGCTTGAGCCAAACAGGGGCGGGCTACACCTTC.

The chain carries TRBV9 and TRBJ1-2; possibly TRBD1 for D (5 bases). The V and J ends lost 4 bases and 2 bases respectively, with 9 bases between them. Germline loops: CDR1 SGDLS, CDR2 YYNGEE. This CDR3 is built from 13 residues. CDR3 coding DNA: TGTGCCAGCAGCCTGACAGAGAACTATGGCTACACCTTC. As protein: CASSLTENYGYTF.

This rearrangement joins TRBV27 to TRBJ1-5, with 11 bases aligning to TRBD1. V lost 1 base, J lost 0 bases, and 8 bases stayed unmatched. CDR1 and CDR2 from the germline V gene are MNHEY and SMNVEV (reference sequence). The CDR3 spans 19 residues. The CDR3 loop reads CASSLFPGQGVYSNQPQHF. DNA of the CDR3: TGTGCCAGCAGTTTATTTCCGGGACAGGGGGTTTATAGCAATCAGCCCCAGCATTTT.

This clone has a handful of counts. V is TRBV7-9 and J is TRBJ2-7; maybe TRBD2 (5 bases). This CDR3 has 14 residues. V was pared by 0 bases and J by 2 bases, with 8 bases between. From germline, CDR1 is SEHNR and CDR2 FQNEAQ (reference sequence). The CDR3 loop is CASSLARDTYEQYF. As DNA, the CDR3 is TGTGCCAGCAGCTTAGCTCGGGATACCTACGAGCAGTACTTC.

This clone is a singleton in its sample. The chain links TRBV27 to TRBJ2-7, with 8 bases matching TRBD2. The ends lost 6 bases at V and 5 bases at J; junction bases unmatched: 9. The CDR3 contains 14 residues. Germline V gene sequence: CDR1 MNHEY, CDR2 SMNVEV (reference sequence). CDR3 in DNA: TGTGCCAGCAGCTCCAGTGGACTAGCCCACGAGCAGTACTTC. Its translation: CASSSSGLAHEQYF.

The CDR3 DNA sequence: TGTGCCTGGAGTGTACAGGGGTTCCAAGAGACCCAGTACTTC. It is translated as CAWSVQGFQETQYF. The gene calls are TRBV30 and TRBJ2-5; TRBD1 matches 7 bases. The CDR3 consists of 14 residues. Germline CDR1 GTSNPN, CDR2 SVGIG (reference sequence). V shed 0 bases, J shed 1 base, and the junction held 2 bases outside the gene matches.

The chain employs TRBV27 and TRBJ1-1; no reliable D call. Trimming cost V 2 bases and J 8 bases, with 12 bases left between them. The CDR3 contains 13 residues. From germline, CDR1 is MNHEY and CDR2 SMNVEV (reference sequence). The CDR3 DNA sequence: TGTGCCAGCAGTTTAAATTCCCCGGGAGAAGCTTTCTTT. It codes for CASSLNSPGEAFF.

This chain links TRBV6-4 with TRBJ1-5; D is perhaps TRBD1 (6 bases). CDR3 size: 13 residues. The V gene lost 6 bases and the J gene lost 7 bases, with 13 bases spanning the gap. CDR1 is MRHNA, CDR2 SNTAGT, per germline. For the CDR3, the DNA is TGTGCCAGCAGCCCGGACAGTAGACAGCCCCAGCATTTT. Amino acids: CASSPDSRQPQHF.

This clone was observed a handful of times. The same CDR3 is also encoded by other DNA sequences in this sample. The chain has TRBV5-1 and TRBJ1-2; D is undetermined. V lost 0 bases, J lost 2 bases, and 8 bases lay in between. This CDR3 comprises 14 residues. CDR1 is SGHRS, CDR2 YFSETQ, per germline. The chain's CDR3 is CASSLGTANYGYTF. The CDR3 coding sequence is TGCGCCAGCAGCTTGGGTACAGCCAACTATGGCTACACCTTC.

The chain links TRBV3-1 (or the pseudogene TRBV3-2) to TRBJ2-7; D is uncertain. V was cut by 3 bases and J by 4 bases, with 4 bases left in between. Germline-derived CDR1 and CDR2 are LGHDT and YNNKEL (reference sequence). The CDR3 is 11 amino acids. CDR3 sequence: CASSHMYEQYF. As DNA, the CDR3 is TGTGCCAGCAGCCACATGTACGAGCAGTACTTC.

This clone occurred once. V usage is TRBV12-3 or TRBV12-4 and J usage is TRBJ1-2; D gene uncertain. The CDR3 runs 12 residues. V dropped 5 bases and J dropped 0 bases, with 4 bases sitting between them. This chain's CDR3 is CASSQTNYGYTF. CDR3 nucleotide sequence: TGTGCCAGCAGTCAGACTAACTATGGCTACACCTTC.

V usage is TRBV5-8 and J usage is TRBJ1-2, with D possibly TRBD1 on 5 matching bases. The CDR3 has 16 residues. Germline values: CDR1 SGHTS, CDR2 YDEGEE. The ends were cut back, 2 bases at V and 5 bases at J, with 19 bases in the middle. The CDR3 is CASSFPYIRGSYGYTF. The DNA of the CDR3 is TGTGCCAGCAGCTTCCCCTATATAAGGGGTTCATATGGCTACACCTTC.

The chain has TRBV19 and TRBJ1-1; D is unresolved. CDR3 length: 14 residues. The V and J ends lost 6 bases and 8 bases respectively, with 19 bases between them. CDR1 is LNHDA, CDR2 SQIVND, per germline (reference sequence). CDR3: CASRESALWAEAFF. DNA of the CDR3: TGTGCCAGTAGAGAGTCCGCCTTGTGGGCCGAAGCTTTCTTT. Together with reference TRBV19 and TRBJ1-1, the CDR3 gives the full variable domain: DGGITQSPKYLFRKEGQNVTLSCEQNLNHDAMYWYRQDPGQGLRLIYYSQIVNDFQKGDIAEGYSVSREKKESFPLTVTSAQKNPTAFYLCASRESALWAEAFFGQGTRLTVV.

This clone was seen only once. J is TRBJ1-2 and V is TRBV9; 7 nucleotides align to TRBD1. This CDR3 comprises 14 residues. Germline assignment: CDR1 SGDLS and CDR2 YYNGEE. The ends lost 5 bases at V and 0 bases at J; junction bases unmatched: 4. The CDR3 reads CASSKQGANYGYTF. The CDR3 coding sequence is TGTGCCAGCAGTAAGCAGGGGGCTAACTATGGCTACACCTTC.

The chain employs TRBV4-1 and TRBJ2-1; no firm D call. Looked up from germline, CDR1 is MGHRA and CDR2 is YSYEKL. This CDR3 has 15 amino acids. V was pared by 0 bases and J by 0 bases, with 6 bases between. CDR3 sequence: CASSQEVLSYNEQFF. CDR3 DNA sequence: TGCGCCAGCAGCCAAGAGGTACTCTCCTACAATGAGCAGTTCTTC.

This clone was counted between two and nine times. This chain's CDR3 is CASSSIPGLAADTQYF. For the CDR3, the DNA is TGCGCCAGCAGCTCTATACCGGGACTAGCAGCAGATACGCAGTATTTT. The genes are TRBV5-1 and TRBJ2-3; 9 bases align to TRBD2. The junction had 9 bases not matched to a gene; V was cut back by 3 bases and J by 4 bases. The CDR3 loop spans 16 amino acids. Germline V gene lookup returns CDR1 SGHRS and CDR2 YFSETQ.

A note on this clone: At the DNA level, this CDR3 is encoded by other sequences in the same sample as well. This chain links TRBV20-1 with TRBJ2-5; D remains ambiguous. Trimming stripped 6 bases from V and 2 bases from J, with 4 bases between. CDR3 length equals 10 residues. Germline assignment: CDR1 DFQATT and CDR2 SNEGSKA (reference sequence). The CDR3 DNA sequence: TGCAGTGCACTTCAAGAGACCCAGTACTTC. The encoded protein is CSALQETQYF.

This rearrangement joins TRBV5-4 to TRBJ2-7; 12 positions agree with TRBD2. Germline trimming cut 4 bases from V and 4 bases from J; bases unmatched to any gene: 9. This CDR3 spans 16 amino acids. Germline CDR1 reads SGHNT; CDR2 reads YYREEE (reference sequence). The CDR3 region has the DNA TGTGCCAGCAGCCCTAGCGGGAGGGCCGCAAGTTACGAGCAGTACTTC. It encodes CASSPSGRAASYEQYF.

The gene calls are TRBV28 and TRBJ1-2; D remains unclear. The V end was cut by 2 bases, the J end by 3 bases, with 7 bases between. The CDR3 has 13 residues. CDR1 and CDR2 (germline): MDHEN, SYDVKM. The chain's CDR3 is CASSLETDYGYTF. The CDR3 region has the DNA TGTGCCAGCAGTTTAGAAACGGACTATGGCTACACCTTC.

The V gene is TRBV7-9, the J gene TRBJ2-5; TRBD1 agrees at 9 bases. CDR1 and CDR2 from the germline V gene are SEHNR and FQNEAQ (reference sequence). With V trimmed by 4 bases and J by 5 bases, 5 bases remained unmatched. This CDR3 spans 14 amino acids. This CDR3 is CASSYRDRVETQYF. In DNA form, the CDR3 reads TGTGCCAGCAGCTACCGGGACAGGGTGGAGACCCAGTACTTC.

The chain combines TRBV3-1 (or the pseudogene TRBV3-2) with TRBJ1-2; 8 bases fit TRBD1. CDR1 is LGHDT, CDR2 YNNKEL, per germline (reference sequence). Germline trimming cut 3 bases from V and 6 bases from J; bases unmatched to any gene: 3. The CDR3 is 13 residues long. CDR3 protein: CASSHGQGNGYTF. The CDR3 region has the DNA TGTGCCAGCAGCCACGGACAGGGAAATGGCTACACCTTC.